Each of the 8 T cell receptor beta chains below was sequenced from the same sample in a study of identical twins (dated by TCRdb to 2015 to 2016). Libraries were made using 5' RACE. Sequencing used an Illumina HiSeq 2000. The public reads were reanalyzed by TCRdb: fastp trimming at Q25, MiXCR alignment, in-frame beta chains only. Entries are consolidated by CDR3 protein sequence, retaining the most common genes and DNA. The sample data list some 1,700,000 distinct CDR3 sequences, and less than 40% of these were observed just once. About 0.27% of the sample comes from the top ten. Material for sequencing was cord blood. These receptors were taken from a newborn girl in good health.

The CDR3 here is CATSDPGGGGYTF. The CDR3 DNA follows: TGTGCCACCAGTGATCCGGGGGGAGGTGGCTACACCTTC. The chain uses TRBV24-1 and TRBJ1-2, with a possible D match to TRBD1 (5 bases). Trimming took off 3 bases at V and 7 bases at J, with 11 bases between the two ends. The CDR3 runs 13 residues. Per germline, CDR1 KGHDR and CDR2 SFDVKD.

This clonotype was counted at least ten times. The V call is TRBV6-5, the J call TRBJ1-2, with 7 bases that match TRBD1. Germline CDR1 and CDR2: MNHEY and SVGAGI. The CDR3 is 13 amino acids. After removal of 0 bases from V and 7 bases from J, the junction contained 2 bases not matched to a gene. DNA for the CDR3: TGTGCCAGCAGTTACTCGCAGGGGGTTGGCTACACCTTC. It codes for CASSYSQGVGYTF.

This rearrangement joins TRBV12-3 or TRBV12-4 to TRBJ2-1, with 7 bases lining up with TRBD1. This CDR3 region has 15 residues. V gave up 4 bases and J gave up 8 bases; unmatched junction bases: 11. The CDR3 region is CASSSYTPTGDEQFF. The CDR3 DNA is TGTGCCAGCAGTTCCTATACGCCCACAGGGGATGAGCAGTTCTTC.

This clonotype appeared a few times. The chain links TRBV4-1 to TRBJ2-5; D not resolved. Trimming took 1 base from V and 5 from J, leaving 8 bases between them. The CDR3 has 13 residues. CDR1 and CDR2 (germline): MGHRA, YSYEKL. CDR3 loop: CASSQVSAETQYF. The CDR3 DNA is TGCGCCAGCAGCCAAGTGTCAGCGGAGACCCAGTACTTC.

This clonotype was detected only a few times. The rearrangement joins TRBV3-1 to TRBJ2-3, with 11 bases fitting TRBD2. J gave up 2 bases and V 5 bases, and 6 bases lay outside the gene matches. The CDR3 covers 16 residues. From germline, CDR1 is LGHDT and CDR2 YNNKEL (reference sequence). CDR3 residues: CASSFRLAGFTDTQYF. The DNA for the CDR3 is TGTGCCAGCAGCTTCCGACTAGCGGGATTCACAGATACGCAGTATTTT.

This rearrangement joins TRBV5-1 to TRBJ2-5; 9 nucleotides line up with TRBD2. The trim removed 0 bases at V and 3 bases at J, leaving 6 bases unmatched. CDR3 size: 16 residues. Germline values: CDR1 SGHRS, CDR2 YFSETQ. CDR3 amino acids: CASSLADLAGKETQYF. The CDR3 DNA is TGCGCCAGCAGCTTGGCCGATCTAGCGGGGAAAGAGACCCAGTACTTC.

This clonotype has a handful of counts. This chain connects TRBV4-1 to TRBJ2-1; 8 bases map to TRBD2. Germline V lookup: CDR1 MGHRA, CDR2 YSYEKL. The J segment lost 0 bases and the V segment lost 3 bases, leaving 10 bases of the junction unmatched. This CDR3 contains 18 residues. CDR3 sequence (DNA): TGCGCCAGCAGCCACCGCCCTAGCGGGTGGCGCTCCTACAATGAGCAGTTCTTC. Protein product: CASSHRPSGWRSYNEQFF.

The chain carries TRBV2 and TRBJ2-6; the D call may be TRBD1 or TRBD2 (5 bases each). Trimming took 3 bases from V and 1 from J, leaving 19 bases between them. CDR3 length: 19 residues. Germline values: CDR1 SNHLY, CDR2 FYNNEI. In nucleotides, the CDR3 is TGTGCCAGCAGTGAGTTTTTGGGGACGTGGACGTCTGGGGCCAACGTCCTGACTTTC. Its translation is CASSEFLGTWTSGANVLTF. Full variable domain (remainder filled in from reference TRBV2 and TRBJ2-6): EPEVTQTPSHQVTQMGQEVILRCVPISNHLYFYWYRQILGQKVEFLVSFYNNEISEKSEIFDDQFSVERPDGSNFTLKIRSTKLEDSAMYFCASSEFLGTWTSGANVLTFGAGSRLTVL.